This paragraph reports one T cell receptor (beta chain). Its target is unknown. Germline trimming cut 1 base from V and 10 bases from J; bases unmatched to any gene: 10. Germline V gene data show CDR1 as SEHNR and CDR2 as FQNEAQ (reference sequence). CDR3 size: 15 residues. This sample was included in a study of beta chain features in type 1 diabetes. Regarding the study as a whole: The study found moderately but significantly shorter TCRB CDR3s in all four CD4+ subsets of Type 1 diabetes patients. Overrepresentation of cells with high TCR expression could result from cDNA sequencing.

Sequencing targeted expressed TCRB transcripts, as all isolated RNA had been reverse transcribed. TCRdb keeps only in-frame clones here, not all; method: immunoSEQ multiplex PCR. The sample yields a few hundred thousand clones, over 11% seen once. Sequences were obtained from naive CD4+ T cells from blood. The chain combines TRBV7-9 with TRBJ1-1; 9 bases line up with TRBD1. This receptor was identified in a man aged 30-40 years with type 1 diabetes. The CDR3 region has the DNA TGTGCCAGCAGCTTAGGGACAGGGGCCGATGGGGGAGCTTTCTTT. This translates into CASSLGTGADGGAFF.